Listed below are T cell receptor beta chains from one sample, sequenced in a study of Graves' ophthalmopathy and Graves' hyperthyroidism. TCRdb redid the calling of the multiplex PCR reads with MiXCR, one entry per CDR3 protein. The sample has 300,000 to 400,000 distinct CDR3 sequences, about a sixth seen once. The sample comprised peripheral blood. The source is an adult man with Graves' ophthalmopathy. Both conserved end residues are part of each CDR3. The D gene is left open where the match is weak. Not all rows give a size; the values are once, few, many and, for expanded clones, a class.

>TRBV4-1|many|TRBJ1-2|-
TGCGCCAGCAGCCCCGGACGGAGAGAATTCTATGGCTACACCTTC
CASSPGRREFYGYTF
>TRBV29-1|many|TRBJ2-7|TRBD1
TGCAGCGTTGAAGGCGGAGACAGGGGGTTGAGGGAGCAGTACTTC
CSVEGGDRGLREQYF
>TRBV6-2/TRBV6-3|many|TRBJ2-5|TRBD1
TGTGCCAGCAGCCCGACAGGGCGGCAAGAGACCCAGTACTTC
CASSPTGRQETQYF
>TRBV11-2|many|TRBJ2-5|TRBD1
TGTGCCAGCAGTCACTTCCGGGGACAGATAGTACAAGAGACCCAGTACTTC
CASSHFRGQIVQETQYF
>TRBV11-3|many|TRBJ1-1|-
TGTGCCAGCAGCTCCGTCGGGGGTGAAGCTTTCTTT
CASSSVGGEAFF
>TRBV6-1|many|TRBJ2-7|TRBD1
TGTGCCAGCAGCCGAACAGGGGTGTACGAGCAGTACTTC
CASSRTGVYEQYF
>TRBV4-1|many|TRBJ2-5|-
TGCGCCAGCAGCCAAGAAGAGGGGATTGGGACCCAGTACTTC
CASSQEEGIGTQYF
>TRBV6-5|many|TRBJ1-6|TRBD1
TGTGCCAGCAGTTATGGGACAGGGGTTTCACCCCTCCACTTT
CASSYGTGVSPLHF
>TRBV7-2|many|TRBJ2-5|-
TGTGCCAACAGGCGGGCGGGGGAGACCCAGTACTTC
CANRRAGETQYF
>TRBV10-3|many|TRBJ2-2|TRBD1
TGTGCCACCAGCCACAGGGGGACATCAGGCGGGGAGCTGTTTTTT
CATSHRGTSGGELFF
>TRBV6-2/TRBV6-3|many|TRBJ2-7|TRBD1
TGTGCCAGCAGTTACTCGAGGTGGACAGGGGGCTACGAGCAGTACTTC
CASSYSRWTGGYEQYF
>TRBV6-2/TRBV6-3|many|TRBJ2-2|-
TGTGCCAGCAGCCCTAGCGCATACACCGGGGAGCTGTTTTTT
CASSPSAYTGELFF
>TRBV6-2/TRBV6-3|many|TRBJ1-2|TRBD1
TGTGCCAGCAGTGGAGGGACAGGGGTCCCCGGCTACACCTTC
CASSGGTGVPGYTF
>TRBV28|many|TRBJ2-2|-
TGTGCCAGCAGAGCCGGGACACCCTCTGCGAACACCGGGGAGCTGTTTTTT
CASRAGTPSANTGELFF
>TRBV12-3/TRBV12-4|many|TRBJ1-2|-
TGTGCCAGCAGTCCCGGGGTCAGGTATTTCGACTATGGCTACACCTTC
CASSPGVRYFDYGYTF
>TRBV6-1|many|TRBJ2-5|-
TGTGCCAGCGCCGGGGCACAGGGAATATGGGAGACCCAGTACTTC
CASAGAQGIWETQYF
>TRBV6-2/TRBV6-3|many|TRBJ2-7|TRBD2
TGTGCCAGCAGTTACTCGTCTAGCGGGCGTTACGAGCAGTACTTC
CASSYSSSGRYEQYF
>TRBV15|-|TRBJ1-6|TRBD1
TGTGCCACCAGCAGAGGGGGACAGGGGTTTGATTCACCCCTCCACTTT
CATSRGGQGFDSPLHF
>TRBV6-5|many|TRBJ1-5|-
TGTGCCAGCAGTTACTCGGGGTCCAGTCAGCCCCAGCATTTT
CASSYSGSSQPQHF
>TRBV5-1|-|TRBJ2-3|-
TGCGCCAGCAGCTTGGCCGTGGCAGCACTCACAGATACGCAGTATTTT
CASSLAVAALTDTQYF
>TRBV13|many|TRBJ1-1|-
TGTGCCAGCAGCTTGTTCCAGGGCGGTGAAGCTTTCTTT
CASSLFQGGEAFF
>TRBV20-1|many|TRBJ2-7|TRBD2
TGCAGTGCCAGTACTAGCGGGAGGGGCAACGAGCAGTACTTC
CSASTSGRGNEQYF
>TRBV20-1|many|TRBJ1-2|TRBD1
TGCAGTGCTAGCGCGGCAGGGGGTGTCTATGGCTACACCTTC
CSASAAGGVYGYTF
>TRBV6-2/TRBV6-3|many|TRBJ1-1|-
TGTGCCAGCAGTTGGAGGAACACTGAAGCTTTCTTT
CASSWRNTEAFF
>TRBV5-1|few|TRBJ2-2|-
TGCGCCAGCACTTATTTAGGGGACACCGGGGAGCTGTTTTTT
CASTYLGDTGELFF
>TRBV13|-|TRBJ2-5|-
TGTGCCAGCAGCTCACTGTTTCGGGAGACCCAGTACTTC
CASSSLFRETQYF
>TRBV15|-|TRBJ2-5|TRBD2
TGTGCCACCAGCAGCGTAGCCAGCGGGGGGGAGCAAGAGACCCAGTACTTC
CATSSVASGGEQETQYF
>TRBV9|many|TRBJ2-7|TRBD1
TGTGCCAGCAGCGTGGGACAGGGTGGCGAGCAGTACTTC
CASSVGQGGEQYF
>TRBV20-1|many|TRBJ1-5|-
TGCAGTGCTAGGGACGGGAATCAGCCCCAGCATTTT
CSARDGNQPQHF
>TRBV28|-|TRBJ1-1|-
TGTGCCAGCAGTTACCCATTACAGGGTACGAACTTGGTCGCTTTCTTT
CASSYPLQGTNLVAFF
>TRBV6-5|many|TRBJ2-5|-
TGTGCCAGTTCGCGAGGGGAGGTCGGAGAGACCCAGTACTTC
CASSRGEVGETQYF
>TRBV6-4|many|TRBJ2-7|TRBD2
TGTGCCAGCGGGGGACTATCCGTACGGGAGCAGTACTTC
CASGGLSVREQYF
>TRBV6-2/TRBV6-3|many|TRBJ2-3|-
TGTGCCAGCAGCGGACAGAACACAGATACGCAGTATTTT
CASSGQNTDTQYF
>TRBV3-1|few|TRBJ2-1|TRBD1
TGTGCCAGCAGCCAAGGAGACAGGGCTGTGGAGCAGTTCTTC
CASSQGDRAVEQFF
>TRBV6-1|many|TRBJ2-7|-
TGTGCCAGCAGTGCCCGTGGACAGATTCCCCTCGGGCAGTACTTC
CASSARGQIPLGQYF
>TRBV30|many|TRBJ1-1|-
TGTGCCTGGAGTGCCCGGAGTGCTAGCGAAGCTTTCTTT
CAWSARSASEAFF